This T cell receptor (beta chain) is from a study of blood T cell repertoires in COVID-19. TCRdb's copy holds only in-frame clones and misses some; the assay was immunoSEQ multiplex PCR. This table has hundreds of thousands of clones, 80% to 90% appearing once. The CDR3 length is 16 residues. Trimming at V came to 4 bases and at J to 7 bases, leaving 10 bases not matched to a gene. Germline-derived CDR1 and CDR2 are MNHEY and SMNVEV (reference sequence). This chain links TRBV27 with TRBJ1-2, with 12 bases that match TRBD1. The origin of this receptor is a young man with active or convalescent COVID-19. What was sequenced was peripheral blood. The CDR3 protein is CASSSWPGQGASGYTF. The CDR3 coding sequence is TGTGCCAGCAGTTCATGGCCGGGACAGGGGGCGAGTGGCTACACCTTC.